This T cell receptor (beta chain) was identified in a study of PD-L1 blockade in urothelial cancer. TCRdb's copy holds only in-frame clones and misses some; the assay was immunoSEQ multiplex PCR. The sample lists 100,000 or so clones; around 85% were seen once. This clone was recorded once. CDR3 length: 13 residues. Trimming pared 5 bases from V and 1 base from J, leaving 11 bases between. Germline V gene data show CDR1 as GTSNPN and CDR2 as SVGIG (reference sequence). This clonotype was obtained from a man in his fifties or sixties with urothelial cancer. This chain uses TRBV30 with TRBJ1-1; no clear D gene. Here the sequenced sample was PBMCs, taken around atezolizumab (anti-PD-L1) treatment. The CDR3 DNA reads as TGTGCCTGGGATAGCCTAAAGAACACTGAAGCTTTCTTT. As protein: CAWDSLKNTEAFF.